This record concerns one TCR beta chain sequence. These data come from a study of blood T cell repertoires in COVID-19. Looking at the study overall: The origin of the acute and convalescent COVID-19 samples was the United States, Italy and Spain.

Seattle-derived patients entered the study during active infection and were followed longitudinally. As originally analysed: Reference gene primer amplification yielded estimated nucleated cell counts. Method: immunoSEQ multiplex PCR; TCRdb's copy keeps in-frame clones and lacks some. For V, J and clone size, that table is used; D and trimming come from the DNA. The table has more than 100,000 clones, roughly 89% seen once. Germline CDR1 reads SGHNT; CDR2 reads YYREEE (reference sequence). After removal of 5 bases from V and 0 bases from J, the junction contained 5 bases not matched to a gene. The CDR3 runs 16 residues.

The receptor's source is a woman aged 60-70 years with COVID-19, enrolled during active disease. The sequencing input was peripheral blood. The chain joins TRBV5-4 to TRBJ1-1; TRBD1 aligns across 12 bases. The CDR3 DNA reads as TGTGCCAGCAGACCGGGGACAGGGGGCATGAACACTGAAGCTTTCTTT. Translation gives CASRPGTGGMNTEAFF.